The rows below give T cell receptor beta chains drawn from one sample of a study of STAT5B mutations in CD4+ large granular lymphocyte leukemia. Some clones are missing from TCRdb's copy, which holds only in-frame ones; the method was immunoSEQ multiplex PCR. The sample includes 15,000 to 25,000 clones, roughly 83% of them seen just once. What was sequenced was CD4+ T cells from blood buffy coats. The receptors originated from a human donor in good health. Each CDR3 is given with its conserved first and last residue. Fields, in order: V gene, J gene, CDR3 length, CDR3 protein.

>TRBV6-5|TRBJ2-7|14
CASRKGLGSYEQYF
>TRBV20-1|TRBJ2-5|11
CSARDLETQYF
>TRBV30|TRBJ2-7|14
CAWSKAGTKPEQYF
>TRBV5-3|TRBJ1-1|18
CARSFPSGQGVLDTEAFF
>TRBV5-8|TRBJ2-5|15
CASSFPGRERETQYF
>TRBV6-5|TRBJ1-1|15
CASSSPGTRNTEAFF
>TRBV10-3|TRBJ2-5|14
CAISGFGGQETQYF
>TRBV5-5|TRBJ2-5|15
CASSTLAAVQETQYF
>TRBV7-9|TRBJ2-7|14
CASSVTVPSGEQYF
>TRBV6-5|TRBJ2-7|15
CASSLGLAESYEQYF
>TRBV29-1|TRBJ2-1|16
CSVPPTDRGVYNEQFF
>TRBV7-9|TRBJ1-1|12
CASSLPGGRAFF
>TRBV5-5|TRBJ1-1|14
CASSLGGLNTEAFF
>TRBV2|TRBJ2-7|15
CASSERLELYYEQYF
>TRBV25-1|TRBJ2-3|15
CASSELGQGTDTQYF
>TRBV1|TRBJ2-7|15
CTSSQEPQRVNEQYF
>TRBV29-1|TRBJ1-2|12
CTVFGGGDGYTF
>TRBV10-2|TRBJ2-1|15
CASSGGLAGALEQFF
>TRBV29-1|TRBJ1-1|14
CSVAFDSMNTEAFF
>TRBV7-9|TRBJ1-2|13
CASSSSGAVGYTF
>TRBV2|TRBJ1-5|13
CASTEVRDQPQHF
>TRBV15|TRBJ1-2|11
CATSSNGPHTF
>TRBV5-8|TRBJ1-3|16
CASSLERGISGNTIYF